This T cell receptor beta chain was identified in a study of T cells in Graves' hyperthyroidism and ophthalmopathy. As for this clonotype: Its specificity is unknown.

V was cut by 6 bases and J by 4 bases, with 10 bases left in between. The germline V gene has CDR1 MNHEY and CDR2 SMNVEV (reference sequence). The CDR3 sequence is 13 residues long. Study-level points and caveats: Within blood appeared most thyroid clonotypes that had expanded above 0.001.

The TCR beta CDR3 regions underwent amplification using RNA transcripts as the source. A first-round RT-PCR of the TCR CDR3 used the HTBI primer set. In TCRdb, the multiplex PCR reads were re-called with MiXCR into one record per CDR3 protein. The sample carries a few hundred thousand distinct CDR3 sequences, around 14% recorded once. Diagnosis rested on symptoms, serum thyroxine and TRAb, thyroid ultrasound, and orbital computed tomography. This TCR derives from a woman in her thirties with Graves' hyperthyroidism. The chain carries TRBV27 and TRBJ1-5; D call uncertain. Sequenced: blood. The CDR3 protein is CASSYGLNQPQHF. The CDR3 region has the DNA TGTGCCAGCAGCTACGGACTAAATCAGCCCCAGCATTTT.